The T cell receptor (beta chain) described here comes from a study of cytomegalovirus exposure and HLA in healthy donors. About the research overall: A later analysis reported the 90 to 150 validation repertoires used the same platform as the 666 first-cohort repertoires. Findings and caveats of the study: Subsequent analysis found a tendency for first-cohort TCR clusters to co-occur within the 120 or so validation repertoires. Some TCR beta chains (about 180 of them) were listed as cytomegalovirus-associated.

Comment on this clone: What it recognizes is unknown.

CDR3 length equals 14 residues. The germline gives CDR1 LNHDA, CDR2 SQIVND (reference sequence). V shed 6 bases and J shed 3 bases, with 15 bases lying between them. Sequenced by immunoSEQ multiplex PCR; TCRdb stores in-frame clones only, minus some. The repertoire holds 300,000 or so clones, roughly 88% seen once, with around 0.88% in the top ten. The sequence was collected from a man aged 25-40 years in good health and CMV-seronegative. This rearrangement joins TRBV19 to TRBJ2-7, with no clear D. The sample consisted of PBMCs. CDR3 sequence (DNA): TGTGCCAGTAGCTCAGGCAGCTTAAACTACGAGCAGTACTTC. It translates to CASSSGSLNYEQYF.